Listed below are T cell receptor beta chains from one sample, sequenced in a study of prognosis after radiotherapy for stage I lung cancer. MiXCR, applied by TCRdb to the multiplex PCR reads, yields one record per CDR3 protein. Among more than 30,000 distinct CDR3 sequences, 42% were seen once, and the ten largest hold approximately 15%. This material consisted of PBMCs, taken before or after stereotactic body radiation therapy (not recorded which). All receptors come from a donor aged 50 or older with non-small cell lung cancer. Each CDR3 is given with its conserved first and last residue. D genes are given only for firm matches. Expanded clones get a size class; other rows say once, few or many, or leave the size out.

J,size,D,V,length,CDR3,DNA
TRBJ1-5,once,NA,TRBV6-2/TRBV6-3,15,CASRTGPRGDQPQHF,TGTGCCAGCAGAACCGGTCCAAGAGGTGATCAGCCCCAGCATTTT
TRBJ2-5,many,NA,TRBV6-9,16,CASSYSGTPLMETQYF,TGTGCCAGCAGTTACTCCGGGACACCCTTGATGGAGACCCAGTACTTC
TRBJ1-2,many,NA,TRBV5-1,17,CASSLRSGGLSPYGYTF,TGCGCCAGCAGCTTGAGGTCCGGGGGCCTTTCCCCCTATGGCTACACCTTC
TRBJ2-7,NA,NA,TRBV5-4,15,CASSLDTGRGYEQYF,TGTGCCAGCAGCTTGGATACAGGGAGGGGTTACGAGCAGTACTTC
TRBJ1-2,many,TRBD1,TRBV10-3,14,CAISDRDRGLGYTF,TGTGCCATCAGTGACCGGGACAGGGGGTTAGGCTACACCTTC
TRBJ2-2,many,TRBD1,TRBV12-3/TRBV12-4,17,CASSLYPPGTGHGELFF,TGTGCCAGCAGTTTATACCCCCCCGGGACAGGGCACGGGGAGCTGTTTTTT
TRBJ2-1,many,TRBD2,TRBV12-3/TRBV12-4,19,CASSPELAGPFFAYNEQFF,TGTGCCAGCAGTCCCGAACTAGCGGGGCCTTTCTTTGCCTACAATGAGCAGTTCTTC
TRBJ2-3,many,NA,TRBV5-6,15,CASSLFGPQVDTQYF,TGTGCCAGCAGCTTGTTCGGGCCGCAGGTCGATACGCAGTATTTT
TRBJ2-1,few,TRBD2,TRBV6-4,15,CASKREGGLSNEQFF,TGTGCCAGTAAGCGGGAGGGTGGACTAAGCAATGAGCAGTTCTTC
TRBJ1-5,many,NA,TRBV28,14,CASSFRGEWQPQHF,TGTGCCAGCAGTTTCCGGGGAGAATGGCAGCCCCAGCATTTT
TRBJ2-4,NA,NA,TRBV18,14,CASSGGGPKNIQYF,TGTGCCAGCTCAGGTGGGGGCCCCAAAAACATTCAGTACTTC
TRBJ2-3,many,NA,TRBV6-2/TRBV6-3,14,CASKRQGDTDTQYF,TGTGCCAGCAAACGGCAGGGCGACACAGATACGCAGTATTTT
TRBJ1-1,many,NA,TRBV6-1,15,CASSENAGANTEAFF,TGTGCCAGCAGTGAAAACGCAGGGGCGAACACTGAAGCTTTCTTT
TRBJ2-7,many,NA,TRBV18,15,CASSFGGDKAYEQYF,TGTGCCAGCTCCTTTGGGGGGGACAAGGCCTACGAGCAGTACTTC
TRBJ2-3,many,TRBD2,TRBV11-2,16,CASSFRLAGGSDTQYF,TGTGCCAGCAGCTTCCGACTAGCGGGGGGTTCAGATACGCAGTATTTT
TRBJ2-3,NA,NA,TRBV7-3,15,CASRFTAGGTDTQYF,TGTGCCAGCAGATTTACTGCAGGAGGCACAGATACGCAGTATTTT